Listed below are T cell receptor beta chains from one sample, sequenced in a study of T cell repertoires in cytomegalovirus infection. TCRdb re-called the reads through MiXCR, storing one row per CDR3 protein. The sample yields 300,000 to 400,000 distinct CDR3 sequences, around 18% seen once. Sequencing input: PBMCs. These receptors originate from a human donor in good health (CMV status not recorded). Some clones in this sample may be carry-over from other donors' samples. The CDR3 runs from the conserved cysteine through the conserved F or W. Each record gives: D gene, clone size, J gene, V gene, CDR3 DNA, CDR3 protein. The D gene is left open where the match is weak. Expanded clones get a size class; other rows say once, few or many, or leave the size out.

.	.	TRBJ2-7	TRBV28	TGTGCCAGCAGAACTCGGGACATCTCCTACGAGCAGTACTTC	CASRTRDISYEQYF
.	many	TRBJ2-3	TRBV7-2	TGTGCCAGCAGCTTGGGTACCATCCTCACAGATACGCAGTATTTT	CASSLGTILTDTQYF
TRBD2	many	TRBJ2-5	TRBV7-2	TGTGCCAGCAGCTCAGTAGCGGGAGAGGGTCAAGAGACCCAGTACTTC	CASSSVAGEGQETQYF
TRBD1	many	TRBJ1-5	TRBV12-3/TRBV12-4	TGTGCCAGCAGTTGGACAGGTCTCAATCAGCCCCAGCATTTT	CASSWTGLNQPQHF
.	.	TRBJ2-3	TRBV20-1	TGCAGTGCGAGTGCAGGGATTCTCACAGATACGCAGTATTTT	CSASAGILTDTQYF
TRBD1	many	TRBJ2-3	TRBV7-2	TGTGCCAGCAGCTTTGGACAGGGACTGGGAGATACGCAGTATTTT	CASSFGQGLGDTQYF
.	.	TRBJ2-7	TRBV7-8	TGTGCCAGCAGCCACTTCAGTCACGGGACATCGAGCTACGAGCAGTACTTC	CASSHFSHGTSSYEQYF
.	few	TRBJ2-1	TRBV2	TGTGCCAGCACGGGGGAGCCCCTCGGGGAGCAGTTCTTC	CASTGEPLGEQFF
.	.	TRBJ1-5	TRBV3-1	TGTGCCAGCAGCCAAGGTCCGGGCCAGCCCCAGCATTTT	CASSQGPGQPQHF
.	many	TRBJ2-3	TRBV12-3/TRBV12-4	TGTGCCAGCAGGCAGTCCGGGGGCACAGATACGCAGTATTTT	CASRQSGGTDTQYF
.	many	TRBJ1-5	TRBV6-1	TGTGCCAGCAGTGACCAGGGAATTCAGCCCCAGCATTTT	CASSDQGIQPQHF
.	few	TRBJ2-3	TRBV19	TGTGCCAGTAGTAAGTGGCTAGGAACAGATACGCAGTATTTT	CASSKWLGTDTQYF
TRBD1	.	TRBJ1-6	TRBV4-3	TGCGCCAGCAGCCAGGACGGGGACAGTTTTAATTCACCCCTCCACTTT	CASSQDGDSFNSPLHF
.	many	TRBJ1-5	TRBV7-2	TGTGCCAGCAGCTCGACAGGAAATCTCCTATATAGCAATCAGCCCCAGCATTTT	CASSSTGNLLYSNQPQHF
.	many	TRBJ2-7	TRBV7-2	TGTGCCAGCAGCTTGCAGAGAGGCGGTACTCCGTACTTC	CASSLQRGGTPYF
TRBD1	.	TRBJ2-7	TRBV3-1	TGTGCCAGCAGCCGCGACGTCGGGACAGGGTACGAGCAGTACTTC	CASSRDVGTGYEQYF
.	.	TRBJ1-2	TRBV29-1	TGCAGCGTTGATTCCAAGGGATACTATGGCTACACCTTC	CSVDSKGYYGYTF
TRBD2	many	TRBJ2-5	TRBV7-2	TGTGCCAGCAGCCCACCGTCGGGAGGAGCTAGGGGGACCCAGTACTTC	CASSPPSGGARGTQYF
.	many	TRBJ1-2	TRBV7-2	TGTGCCAGCAGCGAAAGGGGTCCGGACCCTAACTTC	CASSERGPDPNF
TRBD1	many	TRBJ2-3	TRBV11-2	TGTGCCAGCAGCTCACAGGGGCGCACAGATACGCAGTATTTT	CASSSQGRTDTQYF
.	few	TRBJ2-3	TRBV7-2	TGTGCCAGCAGCTTAGAAACCGCTACGCAGTATTTT	CASSLETATQYF
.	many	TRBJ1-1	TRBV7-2	TGTGCCAGCAGCTCCCACGGGGGTATGAACACTGAAGCTTTCTTT	CASSSHGGMNTEAFF
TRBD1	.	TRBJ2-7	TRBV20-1	TGCAGTGCTAGAGAGCCGACAGGGCCCTACGAGCAGTACTTC	CSAREPTGPYEQYF
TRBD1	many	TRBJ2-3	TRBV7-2	TGTGCCAGCAGCTTACGGCCGGGACAGAATACGCAGTATTTT	CASSLRPGQNTQYF
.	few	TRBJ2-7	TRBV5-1	TGCGCCAGCGCGACGCAGGGCGCGTCCTACGAGCAGTACTTC	CASATQGASYEQYF
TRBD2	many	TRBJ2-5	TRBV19	TGTGCCAGTAGTGGCGGCGGGACTACACAAGAGACCCAGTACTTC	CASSGGGTTQETQYF
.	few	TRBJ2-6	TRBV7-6	TGTGCCAGCAGCCTATACGGGCAGGGAGAAGTAAGTGGGGCCAACGTCCTGACTTTC	CASSLYGQGEVSGANVLTF
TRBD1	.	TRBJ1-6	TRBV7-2	TGTGCCAGCAGCTGGGCCGGGACAGGAGGACTCCACCTCCACTTT	CASSWAGTGGLHLHF
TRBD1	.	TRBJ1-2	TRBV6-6	TGTGCCAGCACGCTGGACAGGATATATGGCTACACCTTC	CASTLDRIYGYTF
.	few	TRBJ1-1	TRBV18	TGTGCCAGCTCACCCCAGCCTCCAATGAACACTGAAGCTTTCTTT	CASSPQPPMNTEAFF
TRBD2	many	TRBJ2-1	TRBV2	TGTGCCAGCAGTGAAGTTAGACTAGCGGTCTACAATGAGCAGTTCTTC	CASSEVRLAVYNEQFF
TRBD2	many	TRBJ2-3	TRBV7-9	TGTGCCAGCAGCTACTATAGTCGTAGCGGGGCAGATACGCAGTATTTT	CASSYYSRSGADTQYF
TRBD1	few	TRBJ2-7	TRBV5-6	TGTGCCAGCAGCGAACCGGGACAGACAACCTACGAGCAGTACTTC	CASSEPGQTTYEQYF
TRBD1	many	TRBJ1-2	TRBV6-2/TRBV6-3	TGTGCCAGGGACCGGGACAGAGATAACTATGGCTACACCTTC	CARDRDRDNYGYTF
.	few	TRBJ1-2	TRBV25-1	TGTGCCAGCAGTGACGGACAGCCGTATGGCTACACCTTC	CASSDGQPYGYTF